This T cell receptor (beta chain) comes out of a study of blood T cell repertoires in COVID-19. The overall study: COVID-19 samples collected from the United States, Italy and Spain covered acute and convalescent phases. In each case, the material was cDNA or gDNA derived from T cells, B-cell-depleted T cells, or PBMCs.

Original analysis: Amplification with reference gene primers provided the estimates of nucleated cell counts. Profiled with immunoSEQ multiplex PCR; TCRdb holds only in-frame clones, not every one. V and J calls and clone size are as listed in that table; D and trimming were resolved from the DNA. The table has about 59,000 clones, roughly 91% seen once; the top ten hold roughly 8.1%. The CDR3 spans 14 residues. Trimming removed 4 bases from V and 2 bases from J; junction bases left unmatched: 6. Germline loops: CDR1 SGHRS, CDR2 YFSETQ. The V gene is TRBV5-1, the J gene TRBJ2-7, with 7 nucleotides matching TRBD2. This clonotype was sampled from a human donor in a cohort sampled during active COVID-19. The sequencing sample was made of peripheral blood. CDR3 in amino acids: CASSKPSGAYEQYF. CDR3 sequence (DNA): TGCGCCAGCAGCAAACCTAGCGGTGCCTACGAGCAGTACTTC.